This T cell receptor (beta chain) originates from a study of shared clonotypes between healthy human individuals. Study details: The donors, two women and three men, were aged 18 to 49.

Germline V gene sequence: CDR1 GTSNPN, CDR2 SVGIG (reference sequence). The CDR3 runs to 12 residues. The V and J ends lost 5 bases and 1 base respectively, with 6 bases between them. There were only Caucasian adults among the donors, and all lived in Nashville, Tennessee. At the deep level, the assay was run. TCRdb's copy holds only in-frame clones and misses some; the assay was immunoSEQ multiplex PCR. Here the sample spans 500,000 to 650,000 clones, around 77% being singletons. Of note for this clone: Distinct nucleotide sequences in the sample also encode this CDR3.

This clonotype was sampled from a woman aged 40 to 55 in good health. Some clones in this sample may be carry-over from other donors' samples. The gene calls are TRBV30 and TRBJ1-5, with TRBD1 as a possible D gene (6 bases). Material: PBMCs. DNA for the CDR3: TGTGCCTGGGGGGGCAGCAATCAGCCCCAGCATTTT. Translating it yields CAWGGSNQPQHF. Using reference TRBV30 and TRBJ1-5 for the parts outside the CDR3, the full variable domain is SQTIHQWPATLVQPVGSPLSLECTVEGTSNPNLYWYRQAAGRGLQLLFYSVGIGQISSEVPQNLSASRPQDRQFILSSKKLLLSDSGFYLCAWGGSNQPQHFGDGTRLSIL.